This T cell receptor beta chain originates from a study of blood T cell repertoires in COVID-19. On the study more broadly: The samples span acute and convalescent COVID-19 from the United States, Italy and Spain. From T cells, B-cell-depleted T cells, or PBMCs came the material, which was cDNA or gDNA.

The CDR3 is made up of 13 amino acids. In the authors' workflow: Reference gene primer amplification gave nucleated cell count estimates. Profiled with immunoSEQ multiplex PCR; TCRdb holds only in-frame clones, not every one. V, J and clone size are taken as reported in that table, and D and trimming were inferred from the DNA itself. The sample yields 200,000 to 300,000 clones, 88% seen once. This chain links TRBV21-1 with TRBJ1-2; TRBD1, the table's D call, lacks a check against the DNA. TRBV21-1 is shown as a pseudogene. Sequencing was done on a sample of peripheral blood. The origin of this receptor is a woman aged 40 to 50 who had recovered from COVID-19. The CDR3 loop reads CASSTQGSYGYTF. The DNA for the CDR3 is TGTGCCAGCAGCACCCAGGGGAGCTATGGCTACACCTTC.